The rows below give T cell receptor beta chains drawn from one sample of a study of memory CD4+ T cells and cytomegalovirus serostatus. The table came from immunoSEQ multiplex PCR; TCRdb's copy has only in-frame clones and leaves some out. In the table there are more than 50,000 clones, around 80% of which are singletons. The sample consisted of memory CD4+ T cells from blood. These receptors were obtained from an adult in good health and CMV-seronegative. CDR3s include the opening cysteine and the closing phenylalanine or tryptophan. A D gene is named only where the DNA matches it firmly. Clone size appears in some rows only: once, few, many, or a class for an expanded clone.

j_gene | d_gene | v_gene | abundance | CDR3aa | CDR3nt
TRBJ1-1 | - | TRBV7-2 | - | CASSLSRSTEAFF | TGTGCCAGCAGCTTAAGTCGGAGCACTGAAGCTTTCTTT
TRBJ1-4 | TRBD1 | TRBV5-6 | once | CASSVDRREKLFF | TGTGCCAGCAGCGTGGACAGGCGTGAAAAACTGTTTTTT
TRBJ1-3 | - | TRBV7-9 | - | CASSSSTRAAGNTIYF | TGTGCCAGCAGCTCCAGTACCCGGGCGGCGGGAAACACCATATATTTT
TRBJ1-1 | TRBD1 | TRBV20-1 | - | CISYRDRGAFF | TGCATTAGTTACCGGGACAGGGGTGCTTTCTTT
TRBJ1-1 | - | TRBV29-1 | few | CSVEGRGGTEAFF | TGCAGCGTTGAAGGACGTGGTGGTACTGAAGCTTTCTTT
TRBJ2-7 | TRBD1 | TRBV6-5 | - | CASSYGTGIHEQYF | TGTGCCAGCAGTTACGGGACAGGTATCCACGAGCAGTACTTC
TRBJ2-2 | - | TRBV5-1 | - | CASSLGLRTGELFF | TGCGCCAGCAGCTTGGGGTTGAGGACCGGGGAGCTGTTTTTT
TRBJ2-7 | TRBD2 | TRBV27 | - | CASSLSIFQRGSGYSSYEQYF | TGTGCCAGCAGTTTATCGATTTTTCAAAGGGGTAGCGGGTATAGCTCCTACGAGCAGTACTTC
TRBJ1-2 | - | TRBV7-8 | - | CASSLGRIYGYTF | TGTGCCAGCAGCTTGGGCCGGATCTATGGCTACACCTTC
TRBJ1-2 | - | TRBV11-1 | - | CASSLAGGKAYGYTF | TGTGCCAGCAGCTTAGCGGGGGGCAAGGCCTATGGCTACACCTTC
TRBJ1-2 | TRBD1 | TRBV5-6 | - | CASSLTQGRGGYTF | TGTGCCAGCAGCTTGACACAGGGGAGAGGTGGCTACACCTTC
TRBJ2-5 | - | TRBV9 | - | CASSVVGGGETQYF | TGTGCCAGCAGCGTAGTCGGGGGCGGGGAGACCCAGTACTTC
TRBJ2-1 | - | TRBV27 | - | CASSLLGISLHEQFF | TGTGCCAGCAGTTTATTAGGGATATCGCTGCATGAGCAGTTCTTC
TRBJ1-1 | - | TRBV27 | - | CASRMISGMAEAFF | TGTGCCAGCAGGATGATCAGCGGGATGGCTGAAGCTTTCTTT
TRBJ1-2 | TRBD1 | TRBV5-6 | - | CASSSTGPRVGYTF | TGTGCCAGCAGCTCGACAGGGCCACGCGTAGGCTACACCTTC
TRBJ2-1 | TRBD2 | TRBV10-3 | - | CAISMYATSGVSEQFF | TGTGCCATCAGTATGTACGCGACTAGCGGGGTTAGCGAGCAGTTCTTC
TRBJ2-5 | - | TRBV7-2 | - | CASSPSLWTGETQYF | TGTGCCAGCAGCCCCAGCCTTTGGACCGGCGAGACCCAGTACTTC
TRBJ1-2 | - | TRBV28 | - | CASRPTAMSYTF | TGTGCCAGCAGACCCACAGCCATGAGCTACACCTTC
TRBJ1-1 | - | TRBV5-1 | medium-sized | CASSREPNTEAFF | TGCGCCAGCAGCAGGGAGCCGAACACTGAAGCTTTCTTT
TRBJ1-1 | - | TRBV28 | medium-sized | CASNFHRRVPPPLNTEAFF | TGTGCCAGCAATTTTCACCGTAGGGTCCCACCTCCTCTGAACACTGAAGCTTTCTTT
TRBJ1-4 | TRBD1 | TRBV7-9 | - | CASSSGTGKYEKLFF | TGTGCCAGCAGCTCAGGGACAGGGAAATATGAAAAACTGTTTTTT
TRBJ1-1 | - | TRBV28 | - | CASSLFDEAFF | TGTGCCAGCAGTTTATTTGATGAAGCTTTCTTT